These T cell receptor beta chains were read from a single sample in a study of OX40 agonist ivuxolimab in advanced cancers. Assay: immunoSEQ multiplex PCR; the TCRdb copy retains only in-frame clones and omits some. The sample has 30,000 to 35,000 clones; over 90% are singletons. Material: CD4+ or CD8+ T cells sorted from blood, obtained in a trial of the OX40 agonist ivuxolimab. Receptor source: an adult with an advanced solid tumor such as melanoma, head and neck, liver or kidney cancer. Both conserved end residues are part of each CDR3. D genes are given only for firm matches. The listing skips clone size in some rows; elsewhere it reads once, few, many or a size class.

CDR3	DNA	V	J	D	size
CASSPTAYEQYF	TGCGCCAGCAGCCCGACGGCCTACGAGCAGTACTTC	TRBV5-1	TRBJ2-7	NA	NA
CASSIDFSNQPQHF	TGTGCCAGCAGTATAGACTTTAGCAATCAGCCCCAGCATTTT	TRBV28	TRBJ1-5	NA	NA
CASSNSGGASAIGGYTF	TGCGCCAGCAGTAACTCGGGCGGGGCTTCGGCTATCGGCGGCTACACCTTC	TRBV10-2	TRBJ1-2	NA	NA
CAWRPLPKDGNYGYTF	TGTGCCTGGAGGCCCCTACCGAAAGACGGAAACTATGGCTACACCTTC	TRBV30	TRBJ1-2	NA	NA
CASRWTEDEKLFF	TGTGCCAGCCGATGGACAGAGGATGAAAAACTGTTTTTT	TRBV28	TRBJ1-4	NA	NA
CASSRWDYEQYF	TGTGCCAGCAGTAGGTGGGACTACGAGCAGTACTTC	TRBV6-1	TRBJ2-7	NA	once
CASSFSDRGPRPQHF	TGTGCCAGCAGTTTTTCGGACAGAGGCCCAAGGCCCCAGCATTTT	TRBV2	TRBJ1-5	NA	NA
CASSVEGGDQETQYF	TGTGCCAGCAGCGTAGAGGGAGGGGACCAAGAGACCCAGTACTTC	TRBV9	TRBJ2-5	TRBD2	NA
CASSTQGQPQHF	TGTGCCAGCAGTACGCAGGGCCAGCCCCAGCATTTT	TRBV6-5	TRBJ1-5	NA	few
CASSSNDRGRSLHF	TGTGCCAGCAGCTCCAACGACAGGGGTCGATCCCTCCACTTT	TRBV7-9	TRBJ1-6	TRBD1	few
CASSQAMGGDTDTQYF	TGCGCCAGCAGCCAAGCCATGGGGGGTGACACAGATACGCAGTATTTT	TRBV4-1	TRBJ2-3	NA	NA
CASSLGTGGSPLHF	TGTGCCAGCAGCCTGGGGACAGGGGGCTCACCCCTCCACTTT	TRBV14	TRBJ1-6	TRBD1	NA
CASRPTGGWYEQYF	TGCGCCAGCAGGCCGACAGGGGGCTGGTACGAGCAGTACTTC	TRBV5-1	TRBJ2-7	TRBD1	NA
CASRARASVNTEAFF	TGTGCCAGCAGAGCCAGGGCGTCGGTGAACACTGAAGCTTTCTTT	TRBV6-4	TRBJ1-1	NA	once
CASSGWSWDTYNEQFF	TGCGCCAGCAGTGGGTGGAGTTGGGACACCTACAATGAGCAGTTCTTC	TRBV10-2	TRBJ2-1	NA	NA
CAWSVRVGGAIEQYF	TGTGCCTGGAGTGTAAGAGTGGGGGGCGCGATTGAGCAGTATTTT	TRBV30	TRBJ2-3	NA	NA
CASSGPTANYGYTF	TGTGCCAGCAGCGGACCGACAGCTAACTATGGCTACACCTTC	TRBV9	TRBJ1-2	NA	NA
CASQTGVNTEAFF	TGCGCCAGCCAGACAGGGGTGAACACTGAAGCTTTCTTT	TRBV10-2	TRBJ1-1	TRBD1	NA